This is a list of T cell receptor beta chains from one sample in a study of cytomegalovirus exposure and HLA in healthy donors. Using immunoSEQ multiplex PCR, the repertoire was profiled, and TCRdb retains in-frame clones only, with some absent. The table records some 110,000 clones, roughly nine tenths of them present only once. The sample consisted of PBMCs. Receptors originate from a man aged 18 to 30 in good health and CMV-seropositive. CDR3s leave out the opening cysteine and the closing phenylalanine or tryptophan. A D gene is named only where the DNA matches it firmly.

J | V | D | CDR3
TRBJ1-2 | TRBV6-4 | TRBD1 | ASSDSGPGGDYGYT
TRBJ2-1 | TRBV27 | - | ASSLWWGPLNEQF
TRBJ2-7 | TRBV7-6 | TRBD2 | ASSLVISSGGSEQY
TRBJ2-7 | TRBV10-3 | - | AISERTEYEQY
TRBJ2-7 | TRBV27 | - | ASSFRVQGSYEQY
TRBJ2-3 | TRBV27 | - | ASSLKISPTDTQY
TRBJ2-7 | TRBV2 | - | ASSEYLGSLTYEQY
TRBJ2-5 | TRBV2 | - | ASSEYRRAQETQY
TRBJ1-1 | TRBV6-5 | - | ASSYSHRLGTEAF
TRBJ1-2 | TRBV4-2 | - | ASSQGRYYGYT
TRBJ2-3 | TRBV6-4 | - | ASSVTGMSDTQY
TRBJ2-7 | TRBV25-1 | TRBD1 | ASSGIGQESSYEQY
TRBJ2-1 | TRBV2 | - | ASSPATSSYNEQF
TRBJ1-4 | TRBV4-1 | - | ASSQDYGIAWREKLF
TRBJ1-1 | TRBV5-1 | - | ASSPHTVWNTEAF
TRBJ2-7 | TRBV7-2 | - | ASSFDGGPVYEQY
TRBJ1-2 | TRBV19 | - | ASSIVDNNYGYT
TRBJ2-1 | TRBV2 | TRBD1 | ARGTGDYNEQF
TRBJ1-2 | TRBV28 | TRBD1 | ASSFRHRGFYGYT
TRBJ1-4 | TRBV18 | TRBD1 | ASSRVGQRNEKLF
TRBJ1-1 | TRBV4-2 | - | ASSPTANTEAF
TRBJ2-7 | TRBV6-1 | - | ASSFSGSSSYEQY
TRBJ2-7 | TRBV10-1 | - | AQPGVHEQY
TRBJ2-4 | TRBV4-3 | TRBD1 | ASSQDQGGADIQY
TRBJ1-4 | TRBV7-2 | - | ASSLWGANEKLF
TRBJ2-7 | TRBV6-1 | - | ATRTLAYTYEQY
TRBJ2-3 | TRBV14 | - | ASSQARSEDTQY
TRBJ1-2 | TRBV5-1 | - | ASSSGWGVGYGYT
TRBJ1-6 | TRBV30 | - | AWNWGGFNSPLH
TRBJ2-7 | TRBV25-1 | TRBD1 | ASSRGQSSYEQY
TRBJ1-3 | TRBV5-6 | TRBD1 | ASSVLLGQGGSSGNTIY
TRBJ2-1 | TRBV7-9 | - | ASSPHSSYNEQF
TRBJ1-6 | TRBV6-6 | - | ASTLRGEGNSPLH
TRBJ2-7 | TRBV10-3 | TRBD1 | AISVLRTGTQSSYEQY
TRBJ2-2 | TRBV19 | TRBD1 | ASLPDRVDTGELF
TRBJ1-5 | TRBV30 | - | AWSDPRGGGQPQH
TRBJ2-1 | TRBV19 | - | ASSIDYGVNEQF
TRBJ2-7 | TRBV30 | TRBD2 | AWNPTGREGKQY
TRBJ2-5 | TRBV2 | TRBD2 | ASSDQAGSQETQY
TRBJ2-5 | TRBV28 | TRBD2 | ASSLSGGRETQY
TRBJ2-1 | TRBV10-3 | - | AISESLGVGEQF
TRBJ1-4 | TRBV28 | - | ASSLLTATNEKLF
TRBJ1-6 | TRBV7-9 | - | ASSLAAVDNSPLH
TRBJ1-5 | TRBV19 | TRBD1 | ASRETGFNQPQH
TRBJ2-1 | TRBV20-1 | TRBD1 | SAQSRDRGV
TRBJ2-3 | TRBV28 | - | ASSPYTGLRSTQY
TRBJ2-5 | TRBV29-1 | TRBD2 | SVLGLAGEKTQY
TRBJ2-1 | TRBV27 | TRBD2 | ASSIAGGPYNEQF